This record covers a single T cell receptor (beta chain). The data derive from a study of control samples from healthy donors and cancer patients. Sequencing was performed with immunoSEQ multiplex PCR; in TCRdb, only in-frame clones are kept and a portion is missing. Of 130,000 or so clones listed, 80% to 95% were seen once; the top ten hold around 2.1%. Sequenced material: blood. The TCR sequence derives from a woman aged 45-60 years in good health.

In nucleotides, the CDR3 is TGTGCCAGCAGCTTGGCGGAGGGCAGGGGGGGCGAGCAGTACTTC. Residues: CASSLAEGRGGEQYF. The gene calls are TRBV5-6 and TRBJ2-7; D may correspond to TRBD1 or TRBD2 (7 bases each). The germline V gene has CDR1 SGHDT and CDR2 YYEEEE. V dropped 0 bases and J dropped 6 bases, with 16 bases sitting between them. The CDR3 is 15 residues long.